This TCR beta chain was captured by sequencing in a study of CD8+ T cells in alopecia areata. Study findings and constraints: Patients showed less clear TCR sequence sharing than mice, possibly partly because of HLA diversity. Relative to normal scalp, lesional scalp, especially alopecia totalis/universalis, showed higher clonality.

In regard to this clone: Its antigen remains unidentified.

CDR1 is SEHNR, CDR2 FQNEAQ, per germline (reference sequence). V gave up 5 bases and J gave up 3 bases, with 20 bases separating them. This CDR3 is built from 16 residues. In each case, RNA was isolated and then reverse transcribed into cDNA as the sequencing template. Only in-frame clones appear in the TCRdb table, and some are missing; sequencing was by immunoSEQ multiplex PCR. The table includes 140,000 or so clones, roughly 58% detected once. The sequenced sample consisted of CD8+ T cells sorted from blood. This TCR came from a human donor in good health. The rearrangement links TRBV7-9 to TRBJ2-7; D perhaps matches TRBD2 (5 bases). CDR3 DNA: TGTGCCAGCAGCACTCTACTAGAAGCAGGAAACTACGAGCAGTACTTC. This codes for CASSTLLEAGNYEQYF.